The 13 T cell receptor beta chains listed next were all sequenced from one sample in a study of blood T cell repertoires in COVID-19. The assay was immunoSEQ multiplex PCR, and TCRdb's table has in-frame clones only and misses some. The table records hundreds of thousands of clones, roughly 91% of them present only once. The sample consisted of peripheral blood. Receptors originate from a woman younger than 45 with acute or convalescent COVID-19.

The chain couples TRBV21-1 to TRBJ2-4; the D call TRBD2 from the table was never checked on the DNA. TRBV21-1 is flagged as a pseudogene. This CDR3 spans 20 amino acids. The CDR3 DNA reads as TGTGCCAGCAGCATTCATAGCGGGGGGCGTGCCCCGCTAGCCAAAAACATTCAGTACTTC. Residues: CASSIHSGGRAPLAKNIQYF.

The chain links TRBV9 to TRBJ1-1; 7 bases are a match to TRBD1. This CDR3 has 14 residues. V shed 0 bases, J shed 5 bases, and the junction held 4 bases outside the gene matches. Germline CDR1 reads SGDLS; CDR2 reads YYNGEE. The CDR3 coding sequence is TGTGCCAGCAGCGTAGGCACAGGGGATACTGAAGCTTTCTTT. Translating it yields CASSVGTGDTEAFF.

The CDR3 nucleotides are TGCGCCAGCAGCCAAGGACAGGGTGGCTTGAATGAGCAGTTCTTC. This gives the protein CASSQGQGGLNEQFF. The chain joins TRBV4-1 to TRBJ2-1; TRBD1 matches at 7 bases. J was trimmed by 7 bases and V by 1 base; bases with no gene match: 7. Germline assignment: CDR1 MGHRA and CDR2 YSYEKL. The CDR3 covers 15 residues.

The chain links TRBV5-1 to TRBJ1-1; D is possibly TRBD1 (6 bases). CDR3 length: 15 amino acids. Trimming stripped 2 bases from V and 0 bases from J, with 11 bases between. Germline V gene lookup returns CDR1 SGHRS and CDR2 YFSETQ. In nucleotides, the CDR3 is TGCGCCAGCAGCTTTTCGGGACAAGTGAACACTGAAGCTTTCTTT. Translating it yields CASSFSGQVNTEAFF.

The chain joins TRBV7-8 to TRBJ1-1; 7 positions agree with TRBD1. J lost 6 bases, V lost 5 bases, and 9 bases had no gene match. This CDR3 is built from 14 residues. Germline CDR1 reads SGHVS; CDR2 reads FQNEAQ. In nucleotides, the CDR3 is TGTGCCAGCAGCCTACGCCAGGGGGAACCTGAAGCTTTCTTT. Translation: CASSLRQGEPEAFF. Full variable domain (remainder filled in from reference TRBV7-8 and TRBJ1-1): GAGVSQSPRYKVAKRGQDVALRCDPISGHVSLFWYQQALGQGPEFLTYFQNEAQLDKSGLPSDRFFAERPEGSVSTLKIQRTQQEDSAVYLCASSLRQGEPEAFFGQGTRLTVV.

On this clone itself: This CDR3 is also generated by other DNA sequences in the sample. The chain is built from TRBV2 and TRBJ2-5; 7 positions match TRBD2. Per the germline V gene, CDR1 is SNHLY and CDR2 is FYNNEI. The CDR3 extends over 13 amino acids. Unmatched junction bases numbered 1, after V lost 4 bases and J lost 2 bases. CDR3 sequence reads: CASSGGGQETQYF. Written as DNA, the CDR3 is TGTGCCAGCAGTGGGGGGGGTCAAGAGACCCAGTACTTC.

This chain uses TRBV7-9 with TRBJ2-2; 7 bases align to TRBD1. Germline V gene sequence: CDR1 SEHNR, CDR2 FQNEAQ (reference sequence). This CDR3 has 15 residues. Trimming cost V 2 bases and J 7 bases; bases outside gene matches: 7. The CDR3 DNA is TGTGCCAGCAGCTTATTGAAGGGGGCGGTCGGGGAGCTGTTTTTT. This sequence encodes CASSLLKGAVGELFF.

On this clone: Other nucleotide sequences from this sample produce the same CDR3. CDR3 DNA sequence: TGTGCCAGCAGTCTCGGACAGGGCTACGAGCAGTACTTC. Amino acids: CASSLGQGYEQYF. The chain employs TRBV6-5 and TRBJ2-7; 8 nucleotides line up with TRBD1. The J segment lost 3 bases and the V segment lost 5 bases, leaving 3 bases of the junction unmatched. CDR3 length: 13 amino acids. The germline V gene has CDR1 MNHEY and CDR2 SVGAGI.

The CDR3 spells CASSTPGTGVPTEQYF. The CDR3 region has the DNA TGTGCCAGTAGTACCCCCGGGACAGGCGTACCTACGGAGCAGTACTTC. The chain has TRBV19 and TRBJ2-7; 8 bases align to TRBD1. The germline gives CDR1 LNHDA, CDR2 SQIVND (reference sequence). This CDR3 comprises 16 residues. J was trimmed by 7 bases and V by 4 bases; bases with no gene match: 15.

The rearrangement uses TRBV18 and TRBJ2-1; TRBD2 matches 13 bases. V shed 5 bases and J 2 bases; nucleotides not matched to a gene: 3. Germline CDR1 KGHSH, CDR2 LQKENI. This CDR3 has 16 residues. CDR3 nucleotides: TGTGCCAGCTCAACTGGACTAGCGGGGGCCTACAATGAGCAGTTCTTC. Protein sequence: CASSTGLAGAYNEQFF.

J is TRBJ2-2 and V is TRBV7-9; TRBD2 aligns across 7 bases. The CDR3 totals 18 residues. The germline gives CDR1 SEHNR, CDR2 FQNEAQ (reference sequence). The V gene end was trimmed by 2 bases and the J gene end by 5 bases; junction bases not matched to a gene: 14. CDR3 nucleotides: TGTGCCAGCAGCTTACCCCCGCTAGGGGAGGGAAGGACCGGGGAGCTGTTTTTT. It codes for CASSLPPLGEGRTGELFF.

V gene TRBV3-1 (or the pseudogene TRBV3-2) combines with J gene TRBJ1-1; possible D gene TRBD1, 6 bases. Trimming pared 0 bases from V and 4 bases from J, leaving 9 bases between. In germline, CDR1 is LGHDT, CDR2 YNNKEL (reference sequence). The CDR3 is 14 residues long. The DNA of the CDR3 is TGTGCCAGCAGCCAAGAGAGACAGGTCACTGAAGCTTTCTTT. It codes for CASSQERQVTEAFF.

The genes are TRBV4-1 and TRBJ2-7, with 11 bases that match TRBD2. CDR3 length: 19 amino acids. Per the germline V gene, CDR1 is MGHRA and CDR2 is YSYEKL. After removal of 3 bases from V and 0 bases from J, the junction contained 13 bases not matched to a gene. CDR3 coding DNA: TGCGCCAGCAGCCAGATACACGTAGCGGGGGGGACAAGCTCCTACGAGCAGTACTTC. Its protein is CASSQIHVAGGTSSYEQYF.